This section outlines one T cell receptor beta chain sequence together with its context. What it binds is not known. Treatment of all HIV participants took place in the United States. Every specimen held between roughly 1-11 million cryopreserved PBMC. These were thawed and washed before DNA extraction. J lost 6 bases, V lost 3 bases, and 10 bases had no gene match. The CDR3 has 17 residues. Germline CDR1 is LGHNA and CDR2 is YNFKEQ. Survey-level immunoSEQ v3.0 assays were run. Data came from immunoSEQ multiplex PCR; TCRdb stores just in-frame clones and leaves some out. The table includes tens of thousands of clones, about 82% detected once. The source of the sample is a study of long-term antiretroviral therapy in people with HIV. Study results and caveats: The study collected blood between the mid-2000s and the late 2010s, possibly under older ART regimens. Among HIV repertoires, CDR3 length ranges were narrower than those of controls.

This clonotype originated in a man aged 18-30 years with HIV. The chain is built from TRBV4-2 and TRBJ1-3; 11 bases are shared with TRBD1. The sequences come from unsorted PBMCs, collected 0.8 years before starting antiretroviral therapy. The CDR3: CASSHGGQGALQNTIYF. The DNA for the CDR3 is TGTGCCAGCAGCCATGGTGGACAGGGGGCTCTCCAAAACACCATATATTTT.